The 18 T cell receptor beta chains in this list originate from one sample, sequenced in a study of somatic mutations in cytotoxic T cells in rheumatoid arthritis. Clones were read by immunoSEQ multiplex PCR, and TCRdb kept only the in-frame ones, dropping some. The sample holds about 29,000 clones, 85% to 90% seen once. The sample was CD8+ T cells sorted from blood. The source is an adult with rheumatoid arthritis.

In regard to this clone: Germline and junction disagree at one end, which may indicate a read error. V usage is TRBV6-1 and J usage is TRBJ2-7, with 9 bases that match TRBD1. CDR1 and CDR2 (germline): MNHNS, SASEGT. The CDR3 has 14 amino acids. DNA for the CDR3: TGTGCCAGCAGGGAAGACAGGGGGATCTACGAGCAGTACTTC. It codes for CASREDRGIYEQYF.

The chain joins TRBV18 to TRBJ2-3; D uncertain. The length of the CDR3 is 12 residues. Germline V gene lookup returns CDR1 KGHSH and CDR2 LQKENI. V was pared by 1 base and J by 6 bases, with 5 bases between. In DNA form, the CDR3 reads TGTGCCAGCTCACCACAGGCGGATACGCAGTATTTT. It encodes CASSPQADTQYF.

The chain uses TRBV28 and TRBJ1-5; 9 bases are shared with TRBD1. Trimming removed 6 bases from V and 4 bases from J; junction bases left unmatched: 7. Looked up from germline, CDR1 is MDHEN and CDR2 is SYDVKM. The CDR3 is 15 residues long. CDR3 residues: CASRSGTGRNQPQHF. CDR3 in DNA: TGTGCCAGCAGATCTGGGACAGGGCGAAATCAGCCCCAGCATTTT.

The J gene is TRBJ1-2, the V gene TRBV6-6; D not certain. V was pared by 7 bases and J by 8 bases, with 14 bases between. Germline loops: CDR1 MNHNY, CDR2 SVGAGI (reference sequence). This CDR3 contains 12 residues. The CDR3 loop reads CASKREAGGYTF. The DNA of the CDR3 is TGTGCCAGCAAACGGGAGGCGGGAGGCTACACCTTC.

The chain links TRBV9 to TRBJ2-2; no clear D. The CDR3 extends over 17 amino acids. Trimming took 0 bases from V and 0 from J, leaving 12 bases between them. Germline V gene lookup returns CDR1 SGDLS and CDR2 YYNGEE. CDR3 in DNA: TGTGCCAGCAGCGTAGGGGAAGGGAACTCGAACACCGGGGAGCTGTTTTTT. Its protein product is CASSVGEGNSNTGELFF.

DNA of the CDR3: TGCAGCGTTTGGACAGGGAGCACAGATACGCAGTATTTT. It codes for CSVWTGSTDTQYF. This chain joins TRBV29-1 and TRBJ2-3; 8 bases fit TRBD1. The CDR3 has 13 amino acids. Germline assignment: CDR1 SQVTM and CDR2 ANQGSEA. V was pared by 5 bases and J by 0 bases, with 1 base of the junction left unmatched.

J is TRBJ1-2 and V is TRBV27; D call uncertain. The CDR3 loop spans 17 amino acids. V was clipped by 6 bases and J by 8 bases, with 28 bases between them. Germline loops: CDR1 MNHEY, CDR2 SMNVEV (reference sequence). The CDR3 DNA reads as TGTGCCAGCAGCCACCGGGCGCCGGGAGATTCCCGGCGCGGCTACACCTTC. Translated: CASSHRAPGDSRRGYTF.

CDR3 in amino acids: CASRPAPGTDGYGYTF. For the CDR3, the DNA is TGTGCCAGCAGACCAGCTCCCGGGACAGATGGCTATGGCTACACCTTC. J is TRBJ1-2 and V is TRBV7-2, with 7 positions matching TRBD1. The germline gives CDR1 SGHTA, CDR2 FQGNSA. The junction had 14 bases not matched to a gene; V was cut back by 6 bases and J by 4 bases. This CDR3 has 16 residues.

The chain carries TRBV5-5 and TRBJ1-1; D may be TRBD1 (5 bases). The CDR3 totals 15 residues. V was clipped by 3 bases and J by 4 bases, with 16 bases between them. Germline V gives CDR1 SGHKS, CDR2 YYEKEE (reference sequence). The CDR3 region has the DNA TGTGCCAGCAGCTCCCTGCCTGGGGGGAGCACTGAAGCTTTCTTT. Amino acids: CASSSLPGGSTEAFF. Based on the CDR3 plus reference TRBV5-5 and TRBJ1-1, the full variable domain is DAGVTQSPTHLIKTRGQQVTLRCSPISGHKSVSWYQQVLGQGPQFIFQYYEKEERGRGNFPDRFSARQFPNYSSELNVNALLLGDSALYLCASSSLPGGSTEAFFGQGTRLTVV.

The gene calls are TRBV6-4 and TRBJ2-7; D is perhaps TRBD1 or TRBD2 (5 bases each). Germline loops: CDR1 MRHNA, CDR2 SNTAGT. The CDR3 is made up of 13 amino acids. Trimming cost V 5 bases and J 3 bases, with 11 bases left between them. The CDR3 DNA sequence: TGTGCCAGCAGTAGGGACGAGAGCTACGAGCAGTACTTC. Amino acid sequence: CASSRDESYEQYF.

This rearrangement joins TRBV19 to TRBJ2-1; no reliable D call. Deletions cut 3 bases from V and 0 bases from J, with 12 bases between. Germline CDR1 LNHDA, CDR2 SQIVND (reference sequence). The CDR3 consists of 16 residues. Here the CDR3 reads CASSMTGYSSYNEQFF. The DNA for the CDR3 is TGTGCCAGTAGTATGACGGGCTACAGCTCCTACAATGAGCAGTTCTTC.

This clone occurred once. In DNA, the CDR3 is TGTGCCAGCTCACCAACAGGGGGCGTCTACGAGCAGTACTTC. Its protein product is CASSPTGGVYEQYF. The chain has TRBV18 and TRBJ2-5; 9 nucleotides align to TRBD1. The end of the DNA aligns better with TRBJ2-7, so the J call may be wrong. The CDR3 is 14 residues long. Germline assignment: CDR1 KGHSH and CDR2 LQKENI.

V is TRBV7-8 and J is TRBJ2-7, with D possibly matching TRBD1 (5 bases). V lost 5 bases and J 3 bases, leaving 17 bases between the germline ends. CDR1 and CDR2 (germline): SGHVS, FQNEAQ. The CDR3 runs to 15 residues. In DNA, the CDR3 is TGTGCCAGCAGCCCCTCTAGACAGAAGGTCTACGAGCAGTACTTC. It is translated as CASSPSRQKVYEQYF.

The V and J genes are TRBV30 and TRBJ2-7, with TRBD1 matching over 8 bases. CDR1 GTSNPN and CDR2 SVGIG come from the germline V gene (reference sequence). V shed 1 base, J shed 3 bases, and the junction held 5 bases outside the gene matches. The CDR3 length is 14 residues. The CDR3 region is CAWSGGTGGYEQYF. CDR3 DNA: TGTGCCTGGAGTGGGGGAACAGGGGGCTACGAGCAGTACTTC.

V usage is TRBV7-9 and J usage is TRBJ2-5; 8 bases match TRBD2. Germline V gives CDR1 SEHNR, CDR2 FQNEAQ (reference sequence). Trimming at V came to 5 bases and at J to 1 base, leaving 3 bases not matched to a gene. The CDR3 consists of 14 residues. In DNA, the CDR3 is TGTGCCAGCAGCGTTAGCGGGACCCAAGAGACCCAGTACTTC. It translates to CASSVSGTQETQYF. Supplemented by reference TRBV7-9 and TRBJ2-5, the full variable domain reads DTGVSQNPRHKITKRGQNVTFRCDPISEHNRLYWYRQTLGQGPEFLTYFQNEAQLEKSRLLSDRFSAERPKGSFSTLEIQRTEQGDSAMYLCASSVSGTQETQYFGPGTRLLVL.

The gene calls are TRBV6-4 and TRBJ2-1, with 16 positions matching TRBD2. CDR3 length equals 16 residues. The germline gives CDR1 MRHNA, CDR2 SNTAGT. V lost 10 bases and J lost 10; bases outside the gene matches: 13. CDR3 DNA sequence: TGTGCCACCTCCGAAAAAGGGACTAGCGGGGGGGAGGAGCAGTTCTTC. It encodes CATSEKGTSGGEEQFF.

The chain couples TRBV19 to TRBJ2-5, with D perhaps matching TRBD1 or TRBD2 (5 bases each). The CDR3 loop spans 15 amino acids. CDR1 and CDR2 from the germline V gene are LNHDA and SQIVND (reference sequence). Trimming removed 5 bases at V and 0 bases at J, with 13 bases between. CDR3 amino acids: CASSASGTDQETQYF. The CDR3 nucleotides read TGTGCCAGTAGTGCCAGTGGGACGGACCAAGAGACCCAGTACTTC.

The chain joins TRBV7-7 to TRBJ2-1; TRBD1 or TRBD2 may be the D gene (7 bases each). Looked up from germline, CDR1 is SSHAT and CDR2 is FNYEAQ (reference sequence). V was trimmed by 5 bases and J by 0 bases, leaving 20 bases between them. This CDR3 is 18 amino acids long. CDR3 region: CASSLGGGLVDSYNEQFF. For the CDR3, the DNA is TGTGCCAGCAGCCTAGGGGGCGGACTAGTTGACTCCTACAATGAGCAGTTCTTC.